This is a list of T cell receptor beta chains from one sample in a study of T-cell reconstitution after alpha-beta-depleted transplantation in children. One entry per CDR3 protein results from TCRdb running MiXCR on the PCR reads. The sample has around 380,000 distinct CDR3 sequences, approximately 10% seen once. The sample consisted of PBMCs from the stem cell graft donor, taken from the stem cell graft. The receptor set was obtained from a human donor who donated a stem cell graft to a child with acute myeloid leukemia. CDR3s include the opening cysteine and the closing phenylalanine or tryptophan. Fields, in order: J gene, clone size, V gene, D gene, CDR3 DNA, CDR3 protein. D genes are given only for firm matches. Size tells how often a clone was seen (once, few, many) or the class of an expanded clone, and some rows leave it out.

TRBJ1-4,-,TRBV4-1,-,TGCGCCAGCAGCCAGGGGGGTCTGGGAAGACTGTTTTTT,CASSQGGLGRLFF
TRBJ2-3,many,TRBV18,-,TGTGCCAGCTCACCAGGTCCCACAGATACGCAGTATTTT,CASSPGPTDTQYF
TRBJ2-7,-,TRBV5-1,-,TGCGCCAGCAGCTTGGGTACTATGACCTACGAGCAGTACTTC,CASSLGTMTYEQYF
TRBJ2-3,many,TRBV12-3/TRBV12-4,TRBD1,TGTGCCAGCAGTCTAACCCAGGGGGCAAGGGATACGCAGTATTTT,CASSLTQGARDTQYF
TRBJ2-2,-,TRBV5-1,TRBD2,TGCGCCAGCAGCGGGGCTAGCGGATACACCGGGGAGCTGTTTTTT,CASSGASGYTGELFF
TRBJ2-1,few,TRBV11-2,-,TGTGCCAGCAGCTTAGGATCTAGCTATGAGCAGTTCTTC,CASSLGSSYEQFF
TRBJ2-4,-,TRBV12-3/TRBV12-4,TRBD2,TGTGCCAGCAGTCGGGCTAGCGGGGGGGCCGTAGCCAAAAACATTCAGTACTTC,CASSRASGGAVAKNIQYF
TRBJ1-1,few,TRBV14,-,TGTGCCAGCAGCCAAGAAGCGGGACGGATTGAAGCTTTCTTT,CASSQEAGRIEAFF
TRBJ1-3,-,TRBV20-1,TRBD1,TGCAGTGCTCCCCGGACAGGGCTCGGAAACACCATATATTTT,CSAPRTGLGNTIYF
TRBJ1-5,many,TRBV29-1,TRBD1,TGCAGCGTTGCCGGGACAGGAGTCAATCAGCCCCAGCATTTT,CSVAGTGVNQPQHF
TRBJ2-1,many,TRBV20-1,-,TGCAGTGCAAGTAGGCCCGGGCTAGACAATGAGCAGTTCTTC,CSASRPGLDNEQFF
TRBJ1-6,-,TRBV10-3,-,TGTGCCATCAGTGGACAGCTTAATTCACCCCTCCACTTT,CAISGQLNSPLHF
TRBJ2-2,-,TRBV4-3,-,TGCGCCAGCAGCCCCTCCGGGCCTGTTAACACCGGGGAGCTGTTTTTT,CASSPSGPVNTGELFF
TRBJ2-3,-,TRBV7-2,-,TGTGCCAGCAGCTACCGGGCCGATACGCAGTATTTT,CASSYRADTQYF
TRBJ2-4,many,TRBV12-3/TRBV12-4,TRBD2,TGTGCCAGCAGTCCTAGCGGGAGAGCCAAAAACATTCAGTACTTC,CASSPSGRAKNIQYF
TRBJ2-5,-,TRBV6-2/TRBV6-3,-,TGTGCCAGCAGTTCAGTCGGGAGTGTTCGAGAGACCCAGTACTTC,CASSSVGSVRETQYF
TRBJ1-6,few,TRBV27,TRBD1,TGTGCCAGCAGTTTAGTGGCCAGGGGGACCCGTTCCTATAATTCACCCCTCCACTTT,CASSLVARGTRSYNSPLHF
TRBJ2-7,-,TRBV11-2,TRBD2,TGTGCCAGCAGCTCTCGGGTAGCGGGGAATGAGCAGTACTTC,CASSSRVAGNEQYF
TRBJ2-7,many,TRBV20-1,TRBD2,TGCAGTGCGCGTCCGGGACTAGCTGAGTACTTC,CSARPGLAEYF
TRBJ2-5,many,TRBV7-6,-,TGTGCCAGCAGCTTAGTATCCACGGGGACCCAGTACTTC,CASSLVSTGTQYF
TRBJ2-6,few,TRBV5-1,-,TGCGCCAGCAGCTTGTGGACAGTCTCTGGGGCCAACGTCCTGACTTTC,CASSLWTVSGANVLTF
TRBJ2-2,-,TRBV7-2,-,TGTGCCAGCAGCTTGCAGGGAGTCCTCGGGGAGCTGTTTTTT,CASSLQGVLGELFF
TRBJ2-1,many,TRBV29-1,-,TGCAGCGTTGAACTCGCGGGCACTGAGCAGTTCTTC,CSVELAGTEQFF
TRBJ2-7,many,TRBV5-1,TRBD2,TGCGCCAGCAGCTTGGTTGCGGGAGGGAACTACGAGCAGTACTTC,CASSLVAGGNYEQYF
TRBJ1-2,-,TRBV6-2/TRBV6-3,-,TGTGCCAGCACCTCAGGAATCTATGGCTACACCTTC,CASTSGIYGYTF
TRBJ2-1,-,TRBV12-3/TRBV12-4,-,TGTGCCAGCAGTTTCGGCGATTCGGAGCAGTTCTTC,CASSFGDSEQFF
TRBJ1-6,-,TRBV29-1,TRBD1,TGCAGCGTCCGGACAGGTTTAGAAAATTCACCCCTCCACTTT,CSVRTGLENSPLHF
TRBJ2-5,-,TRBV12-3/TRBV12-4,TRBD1,TGTGCCAGCCGGGACAGGGGGCTTCACGAGACCCAGTACTTC,CASRDRGLHETQYF